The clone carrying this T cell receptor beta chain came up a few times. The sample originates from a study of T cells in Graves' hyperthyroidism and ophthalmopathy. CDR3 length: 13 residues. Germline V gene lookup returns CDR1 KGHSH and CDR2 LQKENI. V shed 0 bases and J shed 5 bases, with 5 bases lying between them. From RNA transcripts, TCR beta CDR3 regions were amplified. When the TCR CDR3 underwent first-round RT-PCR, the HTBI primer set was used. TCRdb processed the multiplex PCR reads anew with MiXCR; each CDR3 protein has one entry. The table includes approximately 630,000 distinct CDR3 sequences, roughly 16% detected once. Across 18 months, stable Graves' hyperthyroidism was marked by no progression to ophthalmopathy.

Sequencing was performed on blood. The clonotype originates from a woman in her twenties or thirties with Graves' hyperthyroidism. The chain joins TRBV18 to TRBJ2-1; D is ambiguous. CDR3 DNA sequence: TGTGCCAGCTCACCACCGACCAACAATGAGCAGTTCTTC. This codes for CASSPPTNNEQFF.